This T cell receptor (beta chain) is from a study of T cell responses to AZD1222 COVID-19 vaccine. TCRdb keeps only in-frame clones here, not all; method: immunoSEQ multiplex PCR. The data contain about 100,000 clones, 86% of them singletons. Per germline, CDR1 MGHRA and CDR2 YSYEKL. The CDR3 length is 14 residues. The J segment lost 7 bases and the V segment lost 4 bases, leaving 9 bases of the junction unmatched. The genes are TRBV4-1 and TRBJ1-2; 7 bases map to TRBD1. This receptor was taken from an adult in good health. Here the sequenced sample was peripheral blood, taken on day 0 of AZD1222 vaccination. The CDR3 sequence: CASSPSQGGGGYTF. As DNA, the CDR3 is TGCGCCAGCAGCCCCTCCCAGGGGGGGGGTGGCTACACCTTC.